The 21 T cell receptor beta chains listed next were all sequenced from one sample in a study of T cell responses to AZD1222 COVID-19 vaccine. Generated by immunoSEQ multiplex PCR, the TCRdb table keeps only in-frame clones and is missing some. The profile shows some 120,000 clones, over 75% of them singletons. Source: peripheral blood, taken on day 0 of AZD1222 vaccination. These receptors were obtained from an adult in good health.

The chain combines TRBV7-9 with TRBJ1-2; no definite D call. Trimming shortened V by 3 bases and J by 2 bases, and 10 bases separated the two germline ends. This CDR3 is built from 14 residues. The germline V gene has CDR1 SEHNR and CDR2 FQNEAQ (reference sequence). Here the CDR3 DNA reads TGTGCCAGCAGCTTCCCTGATGGCAACTATGGCTACACCTTC. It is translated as CASSFPDGNYGYTF.

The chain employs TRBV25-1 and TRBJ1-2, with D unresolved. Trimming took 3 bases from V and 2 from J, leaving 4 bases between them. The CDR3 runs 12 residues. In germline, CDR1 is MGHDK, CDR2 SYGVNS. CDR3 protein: CASSDRNYGYTF. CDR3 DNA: TGTGCCAGCAGTGACCGAAACTATGGCTACACCTTC.

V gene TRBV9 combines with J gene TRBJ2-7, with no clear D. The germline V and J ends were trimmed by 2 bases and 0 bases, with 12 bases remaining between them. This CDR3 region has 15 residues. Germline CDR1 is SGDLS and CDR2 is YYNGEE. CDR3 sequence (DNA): TGTGCCAGCAGCGTTGGCGAGGCGAGCTCCTACGAGCAGTACTTC. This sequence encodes CASSVGEASSYEQYF.

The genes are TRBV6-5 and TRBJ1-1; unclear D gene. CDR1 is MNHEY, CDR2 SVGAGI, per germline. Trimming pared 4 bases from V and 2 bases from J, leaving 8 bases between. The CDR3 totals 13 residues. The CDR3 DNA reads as TGTGCCAGCAGTTCCCCCTTAAACACTGAAGCTTTCTTT. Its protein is CASSSPLNTEAFF.

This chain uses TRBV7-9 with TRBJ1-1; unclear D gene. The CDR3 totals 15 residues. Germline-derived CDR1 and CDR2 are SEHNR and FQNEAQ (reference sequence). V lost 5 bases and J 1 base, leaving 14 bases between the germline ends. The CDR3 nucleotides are TGTGCCAGCAGCGAACGACAATTGCCGAACACTGAAGCTTTCTTT. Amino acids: CASSERQLPNTEAFF.

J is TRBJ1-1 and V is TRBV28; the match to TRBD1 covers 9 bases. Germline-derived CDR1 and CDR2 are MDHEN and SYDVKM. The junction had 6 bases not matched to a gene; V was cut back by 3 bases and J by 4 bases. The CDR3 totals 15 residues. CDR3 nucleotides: TGTGCCAGCAGTTTGTACAGGGGGCTGGGCACTGAAGCTTTCTTT. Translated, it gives CASSLYRGLGTEAFF.

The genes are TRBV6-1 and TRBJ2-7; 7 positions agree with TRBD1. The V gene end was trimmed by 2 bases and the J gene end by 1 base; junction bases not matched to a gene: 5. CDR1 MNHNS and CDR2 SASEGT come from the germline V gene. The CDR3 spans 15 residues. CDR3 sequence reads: CASSESAGGSYEQYF. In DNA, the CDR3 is TGTGCCAGCAGTGAAAGCGCAGGGGGATCCTACGAGCAGTACTTC.

DNA of the CDR3: TGTGCCAGCAGCCCCCTCCGGGGGTCCAATGAAAAACTGTTTTTT. Protein product: CASSPLRGSNEKLFF. This sequence joins TRBV9 and TRBJ1-4; D perhaps matches TRBD1 (5 bases). The V gene's germline CDR1 is SGDLS and CDR2 YYNGEE. V was trimmed by 4 bases and J by 5 bases, leaving 15 bases between them. The CDR3 length is 15 residues. The full variable domain, with the rest looked up from reference TRBV9 and TRBJ1-4, is DSGVTQTPKHLITATGQRVTLRCSPRSGDLSVYWYQQSLDQGLQFLIQYYNGEERAKGNILERFSAQQFPDLHSELNLSSLELGDSALYFCASSPLRGSNEKLFFGSGTQLSVL.

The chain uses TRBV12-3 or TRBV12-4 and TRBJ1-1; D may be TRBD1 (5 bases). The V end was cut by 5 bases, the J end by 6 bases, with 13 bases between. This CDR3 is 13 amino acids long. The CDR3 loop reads CASSPRGVAEAFF. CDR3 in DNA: TGTGCCAGCAGTCCCCGGGGGGTCGCTGAAGCTTTCTTT.

CDR3 loop: CASSLPGGSEAFF. The CDR3 DNA follows: TGTGCCAGCAGTTTACCAGGGGGCTCAGAAGCTTTCTTT. The chain has TRBV12-3 or TRBV12-4 and TRBJ1-1; 8 nucleotides match TRBD1. The CDR3 is made up of 13 amino acids. V trimming: 2 bases; J trimming: 8 bases; junction bases outside the gene matches: 4.

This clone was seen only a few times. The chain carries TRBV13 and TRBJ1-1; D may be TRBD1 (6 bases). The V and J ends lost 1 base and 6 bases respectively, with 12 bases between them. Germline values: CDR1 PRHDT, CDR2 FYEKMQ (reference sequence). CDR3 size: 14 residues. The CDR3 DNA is TGTGCCAGCAGCTTAGAGGGGGGAGGTCCTGAAGCTTTCTTT. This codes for CASSLEGGGPEAFF.

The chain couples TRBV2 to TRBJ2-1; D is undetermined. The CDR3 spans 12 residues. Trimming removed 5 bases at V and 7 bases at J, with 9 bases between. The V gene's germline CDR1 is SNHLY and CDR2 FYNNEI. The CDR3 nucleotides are TGTGCCAGCAGTCCTCCTAAAAATGAGCAGTTCTTC. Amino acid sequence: CASSPPKNEQFF.

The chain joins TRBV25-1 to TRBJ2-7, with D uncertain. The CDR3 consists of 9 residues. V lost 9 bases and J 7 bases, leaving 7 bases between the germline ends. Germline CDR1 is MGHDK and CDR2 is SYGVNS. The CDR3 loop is CARPLEQYF. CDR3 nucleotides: TGTGCCAGGCCCCTGGAGCAGTACTTC.

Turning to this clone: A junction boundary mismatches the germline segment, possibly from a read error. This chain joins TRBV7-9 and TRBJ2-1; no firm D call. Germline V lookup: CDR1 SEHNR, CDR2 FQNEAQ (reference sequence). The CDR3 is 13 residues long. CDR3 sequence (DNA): TGTGCCAGCAGCCTACCCCCCGGCCCCCACCGCCTCTTC. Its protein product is CASSLPPGPHRLF.

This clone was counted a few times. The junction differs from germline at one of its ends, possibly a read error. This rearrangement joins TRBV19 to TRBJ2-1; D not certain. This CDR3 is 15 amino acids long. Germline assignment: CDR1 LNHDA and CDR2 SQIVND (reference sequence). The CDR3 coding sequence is TGTGCCAGTAGTATGTCAGCTATCTCCAACAATGAGCAGTTCTTC. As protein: CASSMSAISNNEQFF.

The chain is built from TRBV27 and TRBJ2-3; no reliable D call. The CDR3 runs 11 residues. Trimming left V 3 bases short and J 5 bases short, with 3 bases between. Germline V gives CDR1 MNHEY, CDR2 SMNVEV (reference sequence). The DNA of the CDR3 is TGTGCCAGCAGTTTTCTAGATACGCAGTATTTT. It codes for CASSFLDTQYF.

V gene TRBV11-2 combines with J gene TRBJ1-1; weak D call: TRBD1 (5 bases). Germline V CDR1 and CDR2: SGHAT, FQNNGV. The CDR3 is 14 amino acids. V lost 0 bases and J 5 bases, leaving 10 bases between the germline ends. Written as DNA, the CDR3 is TGTGCCAGCAGCTTAGAACTGGGGGGGACTGAAGCTTTCTTT. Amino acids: CASSLELGGTEAFF.

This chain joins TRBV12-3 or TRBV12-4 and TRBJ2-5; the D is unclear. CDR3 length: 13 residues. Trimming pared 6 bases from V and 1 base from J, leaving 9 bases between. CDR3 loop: CASSMAPQETQYF. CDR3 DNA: TGTGCCAGCAGCATGGCCCCCCAAGAGACCCAGTACTTC.

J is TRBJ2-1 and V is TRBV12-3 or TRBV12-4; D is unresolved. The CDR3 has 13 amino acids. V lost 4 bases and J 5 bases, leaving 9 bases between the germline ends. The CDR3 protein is CASSSGPNNEQFF. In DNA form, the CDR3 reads TGTGCCAGCAGTTCGGGCCCGAACAATGAGCAGTTCTTC.

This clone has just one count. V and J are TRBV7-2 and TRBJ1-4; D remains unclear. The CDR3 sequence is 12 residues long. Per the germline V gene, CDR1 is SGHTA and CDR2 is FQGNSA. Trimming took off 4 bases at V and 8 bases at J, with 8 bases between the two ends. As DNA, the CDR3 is TGTGCCAGCAGCTCTACACCGGAAAAACTGTTTTTT. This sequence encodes CASSSTPEKLFF.

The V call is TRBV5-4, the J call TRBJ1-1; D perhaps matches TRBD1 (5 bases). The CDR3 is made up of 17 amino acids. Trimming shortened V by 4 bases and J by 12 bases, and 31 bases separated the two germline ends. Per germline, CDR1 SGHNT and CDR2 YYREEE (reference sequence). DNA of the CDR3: TGTGCCAGCAGCGGGGGTTACGAGACCCTCCTTGTCGGGCGACCTTTCTTT. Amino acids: CASSGGYETLLVGRPFF. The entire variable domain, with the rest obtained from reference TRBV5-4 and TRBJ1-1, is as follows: ETGVTQSPTHLIKTRGQQVTLRCSSQSGHNTVSWYQQALGQGPQFIFQYYREEENGRGNFPPRFSGLQFPNYSSELNVNALELDDSALYLCASSGGYETLLVGRPFFGQGTRLTVV.